The clone carrying this TCR beta chain was detected a few times. Antigen unknown. Treatment in this sample: oral pan-JAK inhibitor, 5-10 mg twice daily. The data were taken from a study of CD8+ T cells in alopecia areata. Background on the study: Severity scores in treated patients reflected the percentage of scalp affected.

Regarding the study as a whole: The presence of one nonresponder keeps the tie between baseline CD8+ expansion and response uncertain. Normal skin contains resident alphabeta T cells, and these are also sequenced in scalp samples.

After removal of 1 base from V and 3 bases from J, the junction contained 10 bases not matched to a gene. There are 16 residues in the CDR3. Germline assignment: CDR1 SQVTM and CDR2 ANQGSEA. RNA extraction and reverse transcription yielded cDNA as sequencing template. The assay was immunoSEQ multiplex PCR, and TCRdb's table has in-frame clones only and misses some. The sample contains about 190,000 clones, about 60% of which appear only once. The sequence derives from a human donor with alopecia areata. This material consisted of CD8+ T cells sorted from blood, taken at week 24, from a patient treated with tofacitinib. The V gene is TRBV29-1, the J gene TRBJ2-3, with 7 positions matching TRBD1. CDR3 protein: CSVEGRGGAGTDTQYF. In DNA, the CDR3 is TGCAGCGTTGAAGGACGAGGGGGCGCAGGGACAGATACGCAGTATTTT.